The 4 T cell receptor beta chains below were found in one sample sequenced in a study of cytomegalovirus exposure and HLA in healthy donors (dated by TCRdb to about 2017). The library was produced with the immunoSEQ multiplex PCR assay. For the multiplex PCR, a mixture combining 60 forward primers for TCR Vbeta segments and 13 reverse primers for TCR Jbeta segments was used. TCRdb carries this immuneACCESS record with in-frame sequences only. Its versions omit some clonotypes, under half of them owing to an unresolved V gene in the studies checked, with the rest unexplained. The sample data list 170,000 or so clones, and around 88% of these were observed just once. The ten largest clonotypes hold approximately 2% of the sample. Source material: PBMCs. The receptor set was obtained from a woman aged 18-30 years in good health and CMV-seronegative.

V is TRBV4-1 and J is TRBJ2-7; tentative D call: TRBD1 (6 bases). This CDR3 spans 16 amino acids. Trimming shortened V by 3 bases and J by 3 bases, and 18 bases separated the two germline ends. The V gene's germline CDR1 is MGHRA and CDR2 YSYEKL. The CDR3: CASSQAGTHAVYEQYF. Here the CDR3 DNA reads TGCGCCAGCAGCCAGGCTGGGACACATGCTGTCTACGAGCAGTACTTC.

This chain uses TRBV28 with TRBJ1-2, with 7 bases fitting TRBD1. The CDR3 has 13 amino acids. V lost 6 bases to trimming and J lost 6 bases; unmatched junction nucleotides: 7. Germline lookup yields CDR1 MDHEN and CDR2 SYDVKM. The DNA for the CDR3 is TGTGCCAGCAGGATAGGGGGCGAAAATGGCTACACCTTC. Protein product: CASRIGGENGYTF.

This sequence joins TRBV28 and TRBJ1-1; D may be TRBD1 (6 bases). This CDR3 is built from 14 residues. CDR1 and CDR2 (germline): MDHEN, SYDVKM. With 3 bases removed from V and 1 base from J, the gap between germline ends came to 9 bases. DNA of the CDR3: TGTGCCAGCAGTTTGCCACAGGGGAACACTGAAGCTTTCTTT. Translated: CASSLPQGNTEAFF.

The chain carries TRBV7-2 and TRBJ1-2; TRBD1 matches at 8 bases. With 1 base clipped from V and 3 bases from J, the junction kept 4 bases outside the gene matches. CDR1 SGHTA and CDR2 FQGNSA come from the germline V gene. The CDR3 is 15 amino acids. The CDR3 sequence: CASSLVSDRDYGYTF. The CDR3 coding sequence is TGTGCCAGCAGCTTAGTCTCGGACAGGGACTATGGCTACACCTTC.